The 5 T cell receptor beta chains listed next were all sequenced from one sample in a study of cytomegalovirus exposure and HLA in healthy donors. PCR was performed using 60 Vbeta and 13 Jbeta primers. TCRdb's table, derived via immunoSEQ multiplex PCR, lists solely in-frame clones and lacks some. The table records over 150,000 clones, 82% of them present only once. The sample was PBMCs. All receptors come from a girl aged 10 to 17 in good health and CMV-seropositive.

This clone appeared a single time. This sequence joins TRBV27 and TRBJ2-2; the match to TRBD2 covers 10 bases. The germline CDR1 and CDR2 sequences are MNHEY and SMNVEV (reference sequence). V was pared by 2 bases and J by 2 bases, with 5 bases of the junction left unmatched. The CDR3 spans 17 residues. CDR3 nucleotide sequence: TGTGCCAGCAGTTTAGTCGGACTAGCGGTCAACACCGGGGAGCTGTTTTTT. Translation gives CASSLVGLAVNTGELFF.

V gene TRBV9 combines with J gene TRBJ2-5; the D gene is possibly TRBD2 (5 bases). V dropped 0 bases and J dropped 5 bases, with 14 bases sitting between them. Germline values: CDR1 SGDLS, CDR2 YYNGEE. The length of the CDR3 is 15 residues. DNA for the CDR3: TGTGCCAGCAGCGTAGAAAGTGGACCGGGGGAGACCCAGTACTTC. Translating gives CASSVESGPGETQYF.

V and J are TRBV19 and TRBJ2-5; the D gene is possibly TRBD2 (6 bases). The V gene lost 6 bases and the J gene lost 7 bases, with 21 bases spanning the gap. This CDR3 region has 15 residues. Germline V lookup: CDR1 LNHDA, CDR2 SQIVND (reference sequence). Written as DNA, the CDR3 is TGTGCCAGTAGAGGATCCGGGAGCTACAGAGGGACCCAGTACTTC. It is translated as CASRGSGSYRGTQYF.

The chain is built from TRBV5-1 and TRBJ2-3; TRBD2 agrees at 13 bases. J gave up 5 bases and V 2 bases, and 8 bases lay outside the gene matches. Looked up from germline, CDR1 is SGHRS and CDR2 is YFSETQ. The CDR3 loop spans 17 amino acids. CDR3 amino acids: CASSLLAGGPEGDTQYF. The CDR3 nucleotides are TGCGCCAGCAGCTTACTAGCGGGAGGGCCGGAGGGAGATACGCAGTATTTT.

The CDR3 nucleotides read TGTGCCATCAGCAAGGGACAGGGGTATTTAAGGTACGAGCAGTACTTC. This translates into CAISKGQGYLRYEQYF. This sequence joins TRBV10-3 and TRBJ2-7, with TRBD1 identical over 10 bases. CDR1 ENHRY and CDR2 SYGVKD come from the germline V gene. The CDR3 sequence is 16 residues long. The V and J ends lost 6 bases and 4 bases, in that order; junction bases with no gene match: 12.